The clone carrying this TCR beta chain was observed a few times. Researchers divided each subset's genomic DNA evenly across several immunoSEQ plates. Some clones are missing from TCRdb's copy, which holds only in-frame ones; the method was immunoSEQ multiplex PCR. This sample has approximately 500,000 clones, with around 79% found just once. The unsorted samples took 85 million or so PBMCs to get genomic DNA. The CDR3 is 14 amino acids. The V end was cut by 5 bases, the J end by 3 bases, with 13 bases between. The germline V gene has CDR1 SGHAT and CDR2 FQNNGV. The data stem from a study of shared clonotypes between healthy human individuals.

This receptor was obtained from a woman between 35 and 50 years old in good health. Some clones in this sample may be carry-over from other donors' samples. The sequencing input was PBMCs. V gene TRBV11-2 combines with J gene TRBJ2-5; perhaps TRBD2 as D (6 bases). DNA of the CDR3: TGTGCCAGCAGCGTCTTTGGGGGGAAAGAGACCCAGTACTTC. Its translation: CASSVFGGKETQYF.